In its sample, the clone carrying this T cell receptor beta chain was seen a few times. The target antigen is unknown. MiXCR, applied by TCRdb to the 5' RACE reads, yields one record per CDR3 protein. This table holds 250,000 to 350,000 distinct CDR3 sequences, roughly a fifth found once. The data were taken from a study of T-cell memory formation after mild COVID-19. Study outcomes and limitations: While clones contracting from day 15 to 85 were balanced between CD4 and CD8, later expanders leaned CD4+.

Between the trimmed V and J ends, which lost 8 bases and 8 bases, there was a span of 18 bases. The CDR3 spans 13 residues. Germline V gene data show CDR1 as MNHEY and CDR2 as SVGAGI. Input material: PBMCs or a T cell subset sorted from them (not recorded which). This rearrangement joins TRBV6-5 to TRBJ1-1, with D perhaps TRBD1 (5 bases). This clonotype originated in a man aged 18 to 35 who had mild COVID-19 (a few samples of this study predate the infection). Cell type and time point are not known. CDR3 protein: CASGWKRDFEAFF. The CDR3, as DNA: TGTGCCAGCGGATGGAAGAGGGACTTCGAAGCTTTCTTT.